Below are 25 T cell receptor beta chains sequenced from a single sample in a study of shared clonotypes between healthy human individuals. Profiling relied on immunoSEQ multiplex PCR, and the TCRdb table lists in-frame clones only, not all of them. The sample includes around 500,000 clones, around 79% seen only once; the top ten take about 13%. Sample: PBMCs. These receptors all come from a woman aged 40 to 55 in good health. Some clones in this sample may be carry-over from other donors' samples.

This chain joins TRBV30 and TRBJ2-2, with 11 positions matching TRBD1. This CDR3 has 14 residues. The V and J ends lost 8 bases and 4 bases, in that order; junction bases with no gene match: 6. The V gene's germline CDR1 is GTSNPN and CDR2 SVGIG (reference sequence). The CDR3 sequence: CARGQGAGTGELFF. DNA for the CDR3: TGTGCCAGAGGACAGGGGGCTGGCACCGGGGAGCTGTTTTTT.

Concerning this clone itself: This may come from a read error, since a much larger clone is one base off. Distinct nucleotide sequences in the sample also encode this CDR3. The rearrangement uses TRBV27 and TRBJ2-7, with no clear D. Germline V lookup: CDR1 MNHEY, CDR2 SMNVEV (reference sequence). The CDR3 has 11 amino acids. Trimming pared 6 bases from V and 0 bases from J, leaving 3 bases between. In DNA form, the CDR3 reads TGTGCCAGCAGGTCCTCCTACGAGCAGTACTTC. Translation: CASRSSYEQYF.

The chain is built from TRBV15 and TRBJ1-5; D is possibly TRBD1 (5 bases). V lost 0 bases to trimming and J lost 2 bases, with 5 bases between them. CDR3 size: 14 residues. Germline CDR1 reads LNHNV; CDR2 reads YYDKDF (reference sequence). Here the CDR3 DNA reads TGTGCCACCAGCAGAGACAGGGGCAATCAGCCCCAGCATTTT. Its translation is CATSRDRGNQPQHF.

In its sample, this clone was seen once. The chain is built from TRBV10-3 and TRBJ1-4, with TRBD1 identical over 8 bases. Germline V lookup: CDR1 ENHRY, CDR2 SYGVKD. The length of the CDR3 is 14 residues. After removal of 8 bases from V and 3 bases from J, the junction contained 5 bases not matched to a gene. CDR3 bases: TGTGCCATCGGCCAGGGGGCGGCTAATGAAAAACTGTTTTTT. It yields the protein CAIGQGAANEKLFF.

V and J are TRBV7-2 and TRBJ1-1, with 7 bases that match TRBD1. CDR3 length: 13 residues. Trimming removed 4 bases from V and 8 bases from J; junction bases left unmatched: 7. Germline CDR1 SGHTA, CDR2 FQGNSA. CDR3 DNA sequence: TGTGCCAGCAGCTACAGAAAACAGGGGGAAGCTTTCTTT. Its protein product is CASSYRKQGEAFF.

V is TRBV10-2 and J is TRBJ2-2, with unresolved D. Trimming cost V 7 bases and J 2 bases, with 8 bases left between them. The CDR3 is 13 amino acids. CDR1 and CDR2 (germline): WSHSY, SAAADI. The CDR3 here is CASTGLNTGELFF. In DNA, the CDR3 is TGCGCCAGCACTGGGCTTAACACCGGGGAGCTGTTTTTT.

This clone was observed a single time. The chain combines TRBV19 with TRBJ2-5; 7 bases fit TRBD1. The CDR3 spans 14 residues. V shed 5 bases and J 5 bases; nucleotides not matched to a gene: 8. Germline V lookup: CDR1 LNHDA, CDR2 SQIVND (reference sequence). CDR3: CASSSTRDSETQYF. In DNA, the CDR3 is TGTGCCAGTAGTTCCACCCGGGACAGTGAGACCCAGTACTTC. Variable domain in full (rest from reference TRBV19 and TRBJ2-5): DGGITQSPKYLFRKEGQNVTLSCEQNLNHDAMYWYRQDPGQGLRLIYYSQIVNDFQKGDIAEGYSVSREKKESFPLTVTSAQKNPTAFYLCASSSTRDSETQYFGPGTRLLVL.

This chain links TRBV28 with TRBJ1-2; 9 nucleotides align to TRBD1. The germline CDR1 and CDR2 sequences are MDHEN and SYDVKM. The CDR3 sequence is 15 residues long. With V trimmed by 3 bases and J by 2 bases, 4 bases remained unmatched. This chain's CDR3 is CASSFGGQGNYGYTF. CDR3 DNA: TGTGCCAGCAGTTTCGGGGGACAGGGCAACTATGGCTACACCTTC.

This clone was recorded once. The J gene is TRBJ1-4, the V gene TRBV5-1, with D perhaps TRBD1 (5 bases). This CDR3 region has 15 residues. V was shortened by 0 bases and J by 8 bases, with 14 bases between the two germline ends. In germline, CDR1 is SGHRS, CDR2 YFSETQ. CDR3 in amino acids: CASSLDGTRGEKLFF. DNA of the CDR3: TGCGCCAGCAGCTTGGATGGTACCCGGGGGGAAAAACTGTTTTTT.

This clone was counted a single time. The CDR3 DNA sequence: TGTGCCAGCAGTTCGTTAGCGGGAGCGGCGGTGGAGGGCAAAAACATTCAGTACTTC. Its translation: CASSSLAGAAVEGKNIQYF. V is TRBV28 and J is TRBJ2-4; 9 bases map to TRBD2. The CDR3 runs 19 residues. V lost 4 bases and J lost 3; bases outside the gene matches: 16. Germline V gene data show CDR1 as MDHEN and CDR2 as SYDVKM. Drawing the rest from reference TRBV28 and TRBJ2-4, the complete variable domain is DVKVTQSSRYLVKRTGEKVFLECVQDMDHENMFWYRQDPGLGLRLIYFSYDVKMKEKGDIPEGYSVSREKKERFSLILESASTNQTSMYLCASSSLAGAAVEGKNIQYFGAGTRLSVL.

The V call is TRBV6-1, the J call TRBJ1-3; D is uncertain. The V and J ends lost 7 bases and 0 bases respectively, with 10 bases between them. The CDR3 is 14 residues long. CDR1 is MNHNS, CDR2 SASEGT, per germline. The CDR3 DNA reads as TGTGCCAGCAAGCGGAGGGACTCTGGAAACACCATATATTTT. Encoded protein: CASKRRDSGNTIYF.

V and J are TRBV6-6 and TRBJ2-7, with 12 bases aligning to TRBD2. V shed 2 bases, J shed 4 bases, and the junction held 3 bases outside the gene matches. The germline CDR1 and CDR2 sequences are MNHNY and SVGAGI (reference sequence). The CDR3 consists of 15 residues. The DNA for the CDR3 is TGTGCCAGCAGTTACACTAGCGGGAGGCGGTACGAGCAGTACTTC. It encodes CASSYTSGRRYEQYF.

The genes are TRBV11-2 and TRBJ2-7; a weak D match, TRBD2 (8 bases). The CDR3 contains 16 residues. The germline V gene has CDR1 SGHAT and CDR2 FQNNGV. The ends were cut back, 0 bases at V and 3 bases at J, with 15 bases in the middle. The CDR3 DNA sequence: TGTGCCAGCAGCTTAGATACAGGGGCGGGAGGCTACGAGCAGTACTTC. Protein sequence: CASSLDTGAGGYEQYF.

This sequence joins TRBV5-8 and TRBJ2-2, with 7 bases fitting TRBD1. CDR3 length equals 15 residues. V was pared by 1 base and J by 4 bases, with 4 bases of the junction left unmatched. Germline CDR1 reads SGHTS; CDR2 reads YDEGEE. This chain's CDR3 is CASSLIGGGTGELFF. The CDR3 DNA follows: TGTGCCAGCAGCTTGATAGGGGGCGGCACCGGGGAGCTGTTTTTT.

The chain employs TRBV7-3 and TRBJ1-1, with no clear D. The CDR3 is made up of 15 amino acids. Germline CDR1 and CDR2: SGHTA and FQGTGA. V dropped 2 bases and J dropped 0 bases, with 10 bases sitting between them. The CDR3 region is CASSLDAGMNTEAFF. CDR3 DNA: TGTGCCAGCAGCTTAGATGCGGGTATGAACACTGAAGCTTTCTTT.

The chain links TRBV4-3 to TRBJ2-5, with 9 bases lining up with TRBD1. The V and J ends lost 4 bases and 4 bases, in that order; junction bases with no gene match: 4. CDR1 and CDR2 from the germline V gene are LGHNA and YSLEER. This CDR3 region has 14 residues. The CDR3 DNA reads TGCGCCAGCAGCCCAGAGACAGGGGGAGAGACCCAGTACTTC. As protein: CASSPETGGETQYF.

V usage is TRBV5-1 and J usage is TRBJ2-7; no clear D gene. Germline V lookup: CDR1 SGHRS, CDR2 YFSETQ. With 4 bases removed from V and 2 bases from J, the gap between germline ends came to 10 bases. The CDR3 contains 13 residues. CDR3 protein: CASSPNSAYEQYF. For the CDR3, the DNA is TGCGCCAGCAGCCCCAACAGTGCCTACGAGCAGTACTTC. Supplemented by reference TRBV5-1 and TRBJ2-7, the full variable domain reads KAGVTQTPRYLIKTRGQQVTLSCSPISGHRSVSWYQQTPGQGLQFLFEYFSETQRNKGNFPGRFSGRQFSNSRSEMNVSTLELGDSALYLCASSPNSAYEQYFGPGTRLTVT.

The chain employs TRBV28 and TRBJ1-5; 7 nucleotides line up with TRBD1. Losses at the gene ends were 6 bases for V and 3 bases for J; bases not matched to a gene: 8. The CDR3 extends over 15 amino acids. CDR1 MDHEN and CDR2 SYDVKM come from the germline V gene. The CDR3 sequence is CASSQPTGHNQPQHF. CDR3 DNA: TGTGCCAGCAGCCAACCGACAGGGCACAATCAGCCCCAGCATTTT. The variable domain in full, completed from reference TRBV28 and TRBJ1-5, reads DVKVTQSSRYLVKRTGEKVFLECVQDMDHENMFWYRQDPGLGLRLIYFSYDVKMKEKGDIPEGYSVSREKKERFSLILESASTNQTSMYLCASSQPTGHNQPQHFGDGTRLSIL.

The chain combines TRBV6-1 with TRBJ1-4; D unclear. Looked up from germline, CDR1 is MNHNS and CDR2 is SASEGT. V was shortened by 8 bases and J by 4 bases, with 14 bases between the two germline ends. The CDR3 loop spans 14 amino acids. DNA of the CDR3: TGTGCCAGCTCCACACACGGAATTAATGAAAAACTGTTTTTT. This gives the protein CASSTHGINEKLFF.

The rearrangement uses TRBV21-1 and TRBJ1-2; the table's TRBD1 call for D was not verified on the DNA. TRBV21-1 is a pseudogene segment. This CDR3 has 14 residues. The CDR3 nucleotides are TGTGCCAGCAGCAGGGGACAGGGAGTGGACGGCTACACCTTC. It codes for CASSRGQGVDGYTF.

This clone showed up just a few times. V usage is TRBV30 and J usage is TRBJ1-1; tentative D call: TRBD1 (5 bases). This CDR3 comprises 14 residues. Per the germline V gene, CDR1 is GTSNPN and CDR2 is SVGIG (reference sequence). CDR3 region: CALLRAGLGTEAFF. DNA of the CDR3: TGTGCACTCCTCCGGGCAGGGTTGGGCACTGAAGCTTTCTTT.

The genes are TRBV5-6 and TRBJ2-2, with D hard to call. This CDR3 spans 12 amino acids. Germline CDR1 and CDR2: SGHDT and YYEEEE. V was pared by 0 bases and J by 7 bases, with 4 bases between. The CDR3 loop is CASSLVGGELFF. CDR3 DNA: TGTGCCAGCAGCTTGGTAGGCGGGGAGCTGTTTTTT. Together with reference TRBV5-6 and TRBJ2-2, the CDR3 gives the full variable domain: DAGVTQSPTHLIKTRGQQVTLRCSPKSGHDTVSWYQQALGQGPQFIFQYYEEEERQRGNFPDRFSGHQFPNYSSELNVNALLLGDSALYLCASSLVGGELFFGEGSRLTVL.

V and J are TRBV28 and TRBJ2-1, with 11 bases aligning to TRBD1. Germline V gene lookup returns CDR1 MDHEN and CDR2 SYDVKM. Trimming cost V 2 bases and J 7 bases; bases outside gene matches: 13. This CDR3 is 18 amino acids long. CDR3 residues: CASSLTVARDRGDNEQFF. The DNA of the CDR3 is TGTGCCAGCAGTTTAACCGTGGCACGGGACAGGGGGGATAATGAGCAGTTCTTC.

The chain joins TRBV6-1 to TRBJ1-1; D unclear. CDR3 length: 13 amino acids. Per the germline V gene, CDR1 is MNHNS and CDR2 is SASEGT. Trimming took off 5 bases at V and 1 base at J, with 8 bases between the two ends. In DNA form, the CDR3 reads TGTGCCAGCAGTCTGACCGAGAACACTGAAGCTTTCTTT. This translates into CASSLTENTEAFF.

J is TRBJ1-6 and V is TRBV7-8; TRBD1 is a possible D gene (5 bases). Trimming left V 4 bases short and J 7 bases short, with 11 bases between. The CDR3 extends over 14 amino acids. Germline loops: CDR1 SGHVS, CDR2 FQNEAQ. Here the CDR3 reads CASSYGAENSPLHF. The CDR3 coding sequence is TGTGCCAGCAGCTACGGGGCAGAGAATTCACCCCTCCACTTT.